One and the same sample provided the 24 T cell receptor beta chains below, sequenced in a study of PD-L1 blockade in urothelial cancer (TCRdb year 2017). The library was prepared using the immunoSEQ multiplex PCR assay. Held by TCRdb, this immuneACCESS table contains in-frame sequences only and omits some clones. Under half of the omission traces to an unresolved V gene where checked; the cause of the rest is unknown. Here the sample has 38,000 or so clones; roughly 80% occur a single time. Jointly, the top ten make up about 15% of the sample. Reading the label with the study, this specimen's time point is: pretreatment peripheral blood. The sample here was PBMCs, taken around atezolizumab (anti-PD-L1) treatment. Receptors were obtained from a man at least 80 years old with urothelial cancer.

The chain uses TRBV28 and TRBJ2-7; weak D call: TRBD1 (5 bases). Deletions cut 7 bases from V and 2 bases from J, with 12 bases between. CDR1 is MDHEN, CDR2 SYDVKM, per germline. The CDR3 length is 13 residues. The CDR3 nucleotides read TGTGCCAGCAAAGACAGTTCCACCTACGAGCAGTACTTC. It codes for CASKDSSTYEQYF.

The V call is TRBV4-3, the J call TRBJ1-4, with 8 nucleotides matching TRBD1. V lost 4 bases to trimming and J lost 2 bases; unmatched junction nucleotides: 3. The CDR3 consists of 15 residues. Germline V gene lookup returns CDR1 LGHNA and CDR2 YSLEER. The CDR3 spells CASSPTGETNEKLFF. CDR3 nucleotides: TGCGCCAGCAGCCCGACAGGGGAGACTAATGAAAAACTGTTTTTT.

V usage is TRBV9 and J usage is TRBJ2-7; 13 positions agree with TRBD2. Trimming cost V 2 bases and J 5 bases; bases outside gene matches: 4. This CDR3 spans 15 amino acids. Germline CDR1 and CDR2: SGDLS and YYNGEE. CDR3 protein: CASSVTSGRSNEQYF. DNA for the CDR3: TGTGCCAGCAGCGTGACTAGCGGGAGGAGCAACGAGCAGTACTTC.

This chain connects TRBV10-3 to TRBJ1-4; D is unresolved. V lost 0 bases to trimming and J lost 8 bases, with 16 bases between them. Germline V gene lookup returns CDR1 ENHRY and CDR2 SYGVKD. CDR3 length: 16 amino acids. The CDR3 DNA is TGTGCCATCAGTGAGTCCCTCCAGCGGGGAAGGGAAAAACTGTTTTTT. Protein product: CAISESLQRGREKLFF.

The rearrangement joins TRBV15 to TRBJ1-1; no clear D gene. The germline CDR1 and CDR2 sequences are LNHNV and YYDKDF (reference sequence). The V end was cut by 1 base, the J end by 0 bases, with 15 bases between. The CDR3 has 17 amino acids. CDR3 amino acids: CATSRGDTPRMNTEAFF. The CDR3 bases are TGTGCCACCAGCAGAGGTGACACACCGAGAATGAACACTGAAGCTTTCTTT.

The chain joins TRBV7-6 to TRBJ2-2, with 10 bases identical to TRBD1. The CDR3 totals 17 residues. Unmatched junction bases numbered 8, after V lost 1 base and J lost 6 bases. The V gene's germline CDR1 is SGHVS and CDR2 FNYEAQ. CDR3: CASSLVAGTGAAGELFF. CDR3 sequence (DNA): TGTGCCAGCAGCTTAGTCGCCGGGACAGGGGCGGCCGGGGAGCTGTTTTTT.

The V gene is TRBV2, the J gene TRBJ1-1, with 8 positions matching TRBD1. This CDR3 has 14 residues. J was trimmed by 7 bases and V by 5 bases; bases with no gene match: 9. Germline V gene sequence: CDR1 SNHLY, CDR2 FYNNEI. CDR3 in DNA: TGTGCCAGCAGTTCCCGGACAGGGCGGGGTGAAGCTTTCTTT. It specifies CASSSRTGRGEAFF.

The rearrangement links TRBV29-1 to TRBJ2-3; D is perhaps TRBD2 (5 bases). V lost 3 bases to trimming and J lost 5 bases, with 15 bases between them. CDR3 length: 14 amino acids. The germline CDR1 and CDR2 sequences are SQVTM and ANQGSEA. In DNA form, the CDR3 reads TGCAGCGTTGACGAGCCTCGCCGGGGAGATACGCAGTATTTT. This codes for CSVDEPRRGDTQYF.

J is TRBJ2-1 and V is TRBV19, with 7 bases matching TRBD2. The germline V gene encodes CDR1 LNHDA and CDR2 SQIVND (reference sequence). The CDR3 is made up of 17 amino acids. Unmatched junction bases numbered 18, after V lost 4 bases and J lost 9 bases. The CDR3 DNA sequence: TGTGCCAGTAGTACGCAGATTCTAGCGGCTGCTAGGGGTGAGCAGTTCTTC. Protein: CASSTQILAAARGEQFF.

The chain recombines TRBV18 with TRBJ2-7; TRBD1 agrees at 7 bases. Per germline, CDR1 KGHSH and CDR2 LQKENI. This CDR3 comprises 15 residues. The V and J ends lost 0 bases and 2 bases, in that order; junction bases with no gene match: 4. CDR3 in DNA: TGTGCCAGCTCACCACCCCAGGGGGACACCTACGAGCAGTACTTC. This encodes CASSPPQGDTYEQYF.

V gene TRBV29-1 combines with J gene TRBJ2-5, with 7 nucleotides matching TRBD2. Germline CDR1 is SQVTM and CDR2 is ANQGSEA. This CDR3 comprises 12 residues. V shed 4 bases and J 4 bases; nucleotides not matched to a gene: 3. The CDR3 region has the DNA TGCAGCGTTGGCGGGGGTGGAGAGACCCAGTACTTC. It codes for CSVGGGGETQYF.

The chain uses TRBV12-5 and TRBJ1-2, with TRBD1 matching over 8 bases. V lost 6 bases and J lost 1; bases outside the gene matches: 4. In germline, CDR1 is LGHNT, CDR2 FRNRAP. The CDR3 contains 14 residues. The DNA for the CDR3 is TGTGCTAGTGGGATAGACAGGGGTAACTATGGCTACACCTTC. Its translation is CASGIDRGNYGYTF.

The V call is TRBV5-1, the J call TRBJ2-1, with 8 bases lining up with TRBD2. In germline, CDR1 is SGHRS, CDR2 YFSETQ. The CDR3 spans 14 residues. The junction had 6 bases not matched to a gene; V was cut back by 4 bases and J by 6 bases. The CDR3 loop reads CASSPGLEGNEQFF. Written as DNA, the CDR3 is TGCGCCAGCAGCCCGGGACTAGAAGGCAATGAGCAGTTCTTC.

This clone was observed a single time. The chain recombines TRBV5-4 with TRBJ2-5, with 9 bases aligning to TRBD1. The CDR3 extends over 14 amino acids. CDR1 is SGHNT and CDR2 is YYREEE in the germline V gene (reference sequence). With 3 bases clipped from V and 4 bases from J, the junction kept 4 bases outside the gene matches. The DNA of the CDR3 is TGTGCCAGCAGCTGGCGACAGGGGGGAGAGACCCAGTACTTC. Protein: CASSWRQGGETQYF.

The V gene is TRBV19, the J gene TRBJ1-2; D not certain. V was clipped by 3 bases and J by 1 base, with 6 bases between them. The length of the CDR3 is 13 residues. Germline CDR1 and CDR2: LNHDA and SQIVND (reference sequence). CDR3 DNA sequence: TGTGCCAGTAGTATCTCCGGTAACTATGGCTACACCTTC. Its protein is CASSISGNYGYTF.

This chain connects TRBV6-1 to TRBJ1-5, with 11 positions matching TRBD1. From germline, CDR1 is MNHNS and CDR2 SASEGT. The CDR3 is 20 amino acids. With V trimmed by 1 base and J by 1 base, 12 bases remained unmatched. Written as DNA, the CDR3 is TGTGCCAGCAGTGAAGGATGGGGGACAGGGGGACTCCGGAGCAATCAGCCCCAGCATTTT. Translation gives CASSEGWGTGGLRSNQPQHF.

V usage is TRBV28 and J usage is TRBJ1-2; no definite D call. With 8 bases removed from V and 5 bases from J, the gap between germline ends came to 12 bases. CDR3 length: 12 amino acids. Germline assignment: CDR1 MDHEN and CDR2 SYDVKM. This chain's CDR3 is CASHDSHYGYTF. As DNA, the CDR3 is TGTGCCAGCCACGATTCACATTATGGCTACACCTTC.

The V gene is TRBV19, the J gene TRBJ2-7; possible D gene TRBD2, 6 bases. This CDR3 is built from 14 residues. Trimming took off 5 bases at V and 0 bases at J, with 11 bases between the two ends. The germline V gene encodes CDR1 LNHDA and CDR2 SQIVND (reference sequence). Here the CDR3 DNA reads TGTGCCAGTAGTTCCCAGCGGGTCTCCTACGAGCAGTACTTC. This encodes CASSSQRVSYEQYF.

The chain recombines TRBV28 with TRBJ2-3, with D unresolved. Trimming shortened V by 3 bases and J by 2 bases, and 9 bases separated the two germline ends. This CDR3 is built from 14 residues. Germline assignment: CDR1 MDHEN and CDR2 SYDVKM. The CDR3 loop reads CASSLSPNTDTQYF. CDR3 in DNA: TGTGCCAGCAGTTTGAGCCCGAACACAGATACGCAGTATTTT. Drawing the rest from reference TRBV28 and TRBJ2-3, the complete variable domain is DVKVTQSSRYLVKRTGEKVFLECVQDMDHENMFWYRQDPGLGLRLIYFSYDVKMKEKGDIPEGYSVSREKKERFSLILESASTNQTSMYLCASSLSPNTDTQYFGPGTRLTVL.

The sample holds one count of this clone. An end of the junction does not agree with germline; a read error may underlie this. The chain links TRBV6-1 to TRBJ2-1; tentative D call: TRBD2 (5 bases). This CDR3 has 15 amino acids. CDR1 and CDR2 from the germline V gene are MNHNS and SASEGT. CDR3 DNA sequence: TGTGCCAGCAGAGAAGCGGCCGAACCCTACAATGAGCAGTTCTTC. Amino acids: CASREAAEPYNEQFF.

The chain has TRBV7-2 and TRBJ2-3; 7 bases agree with TRBD2. Germline assignment: CDR1 SGHTA and CDR2 FQGNSA. V was clipped by 5 bases and J by 0 bases; unmatched bases: 17. The CDR3 totals 19 residues. The DNA for the CDR3 is TGTGCCAGCAGCCTTAGATCTCTCGGAGCGGGGTATAGCACAGATACGCAGTATTTT. Translated: CASSLRSLGAGYSTDTQYF.

The chain is built from TRBV19 and TRBJ2-3; D is uncertain. This CDR3 contains 11 residues. CDR1 is LNHDA and CDR2 is SQIVND in the germline V gene (reference sequence). The ends were cut back, 5 bases at V and 4 bases at J, with 4 bases in the middle. The CDR3 reads CASSSSDTQYF. Written as DNA, the CDR3 is TGTGCCAGTAGTTCGTCAGATACGCAGTATTTT.

This clone was counted between two and nine times. V gene TRBV2 combines with J gene TRBJ1-5; 9 bases agree with TRBD1. Germline V gene sequence: CDR1 SNHLY, CDR2 FYNNEI. The CDR3 spans 14 residues. J gave up 3 bases and V 7 bases, and 4 bases lay outside the gene matches. CDR3 region: CASMGTGTNQPQHF. In DNA, the CDR3 is TGTGCCAGCATGGGGACAGGGACCAATCAGCCCCAGCATTTT.

V is TRBV5-6 and J is TRBJ2-4; TRBD1 matches 8 bases. The CDR3 runs to 16 residues. Germline assignment: CDR1 SGHDT and CDR2 YYEEEE. The V and J ends lost 4 bases and 8 bases, in that order; junction bases with no gene match: 14. CDR3 sequence (DNA): TGTGCCAGCAGCGGCAGGACAGGGCGCCCAGGGGACATTCAGTACTTC. Translation gives CASSGRTGRPGDIQYF.